One and the same sample provided the 25 T cell receptor delta chains below, sequenced in a study of gamma-delta chains in newborns, infants, children. TCRdb processed the reads again with the CATT caller. The repertoire holds about 9,200 delta-chain clones, with around 21% as singletons. Sequencing input: blood. Receptor source: a child who was a newborn, infant or young child, either healthy, febrile or measles-vaccinated (not recorded which).

As to this clone: Being one base from a much bigger clone, this may be a read error. This chain joins TRDV2 and TRDJ1, with D unclear. The CDR3 is made up of 14 amino acids. From germline, CDR1 is GEAIGNYY and CDR2 EKD. The CDR3 sequence is CASDTLQYTDKLIF. The CDR3 DNA reads TGTGCCTCTGACACCCTCCAGTACACCGATAAACTCATCTTT.

This clone has a handful of counts. V gene TRDV2 combines with J gene TRDJ1; 11 bases fit TRDD3. The CDR3 length is 23 residues. V gave up 3 bases and J gave up 9 bases; unmatched junction bases: 35. Germline assignment: CDR1 GEAIGNYY and CDR2 EKD. The CDR3 spells CACDPVEMGDTPKVTGDRRQLIF. In nucleotides, the CDR3 is TGTGCCTGTGACCCCGTGGAGATGGGGGATACGCCGAAGGTGACGGGCGACCGGCGACAACTCATCTTT.

This clone has only a few counts. Other DNA sequences in the same sample also yield this CDR3. The V call is TRDV2, the J call TRDJ1, with 11 bases matching TRDD3. The CDR3 runs 17 residues. Trimming cost V 1 base and J 1 base; bases outside gene matches: 7. The germline V gene encodes CDR1 GEAIGNYY and CDR2 EKD. This chain's CDR3 is CACDTMGDTRGTDKLIF. The CDR3 DNA follows: TGTGCCTGTGACACAATGGGGGATACGCGCGGCACCGATAAACTCATCTTT.

This clone was detected a few times. J is TRDJ1 and V is TRDV2; 10 bases map to TRDD3. Trimming at V came to 6 bases and at J to 5 bases, leaving 5 bases not matched to a gene. This CDR3 region has 13 residues. Germline V gene data show CDR1 as GEAIGNYY and CDR2 as EKD. Here the CDR3 reads CACMLLGDDKLIF. The CDR3 bases are TGTGCCTGTATGTTACTGGGGGATGATAAACTCATCTTT.

The rearrangement joins TRDV2 to TRDJ3; 11 nucleotides line up with TRDD3. The J segment lost 0 bases and the V segment lost 0 bases, leaving 3 bases of the junction unmatched. The CDR3 sequence is 19 residues long. Germline CDR1 reads GEAIGNYY; CDR2 reads EKD. The CDR3 reads CACDTVLGDNSWDTRQMFF. In nucleotides, the CDR3 is TGTGCCTGTGACACCGTACTGGGGGATAACTCCTGGGACACCCGACAGATGTTTTTC.

This clone turned up a few times. The chain employs TRDV1 and TRDJ1; 12 nucleotides agree with TRDD3. J lost 0 bases, V lost 2 bases, and 13 bases had no gene match. CDR3 length equals 20 residues. Germline V lookup: CDR1 TSWWSYY, CDR2 QGS. This CDR3 reads CALGETILGDTLTYTDKLIF. CDR3 nucleotide sequence: TGTGCTCTTGGGGAAACAATACTGGGGGATACCCTTACGTACACCGATAAACTCATCTTT.

This clone was recorded a few times. V is TRDV1 and J is TRDJ1; 9 nucleotides line up with TRDD3. V was clipped by 3 bases and J by 0 bases; unmatched bases: 14. Looked up from germline, CDR1 is TSWWSYY and CDR2 is QGS. The length of the CDR3 is 19 residues. The CDR3 reads CALGDGLLQAGGYTDKLIF. CDR3 DNA: TGTGCTCTTGGGGACGGCCTACTACAGGCTGGGGGATACACCGATAAACTCATCTTT.

This rearrangement joins TRDV2 to TRDJ1, with 11 bases fitting TRDD3. Germline CDR1 GEAIGNYY, CDR2 EKD. The CDR3 runs 19 residues. Trimming at V came to 3 bases and at J to 3 bases, leaving 17 bases not matched to a gene. The CDR3 DNA is TGTGCCTGTGACCCAGTTTCGGCTGGGGGATACAGTGTCTCCGATAAACTCATCTTT. Encoded protein: CACDPVSAGGYSVSDKLIF.

This clone is labeled as medium-sized. The chain employs TRDV2 and TRDJ1, with TRDD3 matching over 7 bases. Germline V lookup: CDR1 GEAIGNYY, CDR2 EKD. With 0 bases clipped from V and 2 bases from J, the junction kept 20 bases outside the gene matches. The CDR3 consists of 20 residues. The CDR3 DNA sequence: TGTGCCTGTGACACCGTTGGGAGTTTTCTAGCTGGGGATAGGACCGATAAACTCATCTTT. This sequence encodes CACDTVGSFLAGDRTDKLIF.

A remark on this clone: A single base separates this from a much larger clone, so it may be a read error. DNA of the CDR3: TGTGCCTGTGTTTCCCTGGGGATAGGGGGCCTTCGTCCCTTGGACACCCGACAGATGTTTTTC. Amino acid sequence: CACVSLGIGGLRPLDTRQMFF. The chain has TRDV2 and TRDJ3, with 7 positions matching TRDD3. The germline V gene has CDR1 GEAIGNYY and CDR2 EKD. J was trimmed by 6 bases and V by 5 bases; bases with no gene match: 24. This CDR3 is built from 21 residues.

This clone turned up a few times. This chain connects TRDV2 to TRDJ3; D may be TRDD3 (5 bases). This CDR3 has 22 residues. V lost 0 bases, J lost 0 bases, and 23 bases lay in between. Germline CDR1 and CDR2: GEAIGNYY and EKD. Here the CDR3 reads CACDTILLEEGASSWDTRQMFF. CDR3 nucleotides: TGTGCCTGTGACACCATATTACTGGAGGAGGGGGCCAGCTCCTGGGACACCCGACAGATGTTTTTC.

A note on this clone: This may arise from a read error, as a much more abundant clone is one base away. The chain uses TRDV2 and TRDJ1; D is unclear. Germline loops: CDR1 GEAIGNYY, CDR2 EKD. V was clipped by 3 bases and J by 3 bases, with 10 bases between them. This CDR3 comprises 13 residues. The CDR3 reads CACDPIRPDKLIF. The CDR3 bases are TGTGCCTGTGACCCCATCCGCCCCGATAAACTCATCTTT.

Regarding this clone: This specimen includes other DNA sequences encoding the same CDR3. V gene TRDV2 combines with J gene TRDJ1; TRDD3 agrees at 10 bases. The V segment lost 1 base and the J segment 2 bases; nucleotides outside the gene matches: 3. The CDR3 has 15 amino acids. CDR1 and CDR2 (germline): GEAIGNYY, EKD. CDR3 DNA: TGTGCCTGTGACACACTACTGGGGGATACCGATAAACTCATCTTT. Translated: CACDTLLGDTDKLIF.

The rearrangement uses TRDV1 and TRDJ1; TRDD3 matches 11 bases. This CDR3 contains 22 residues. V lost 0 bases and J lost 0; bases outside the gene matches: 18. CDR1 is TSWWSYY, CDR2 QGS, per germline. This CDR3 is CALGELIRWGIRGESYTDKLIF. CDR3 sequence (DNA): TGTGCTCTTGGGGAACTTATCCGATGGGGGATACGCGGGGAGAGCTACACCGATAAACTCATCTTT.

This clone has a handful of counts. This rearrangement joins TRDV2 to TRDJ1, with 10 bases identical to TRDD3. The V gene end was trimmed by 0 bases and the J gene end by 11 bases; junction bases not matched to a gene: 29. Per germline, CDR1 GEAIGNYY and CDR2 EKD. The CDR3 consists of 21 residues. In nucleotides, the CDR3 is TGTGCCTGTGACACCGTGACGGGAGCAGTCGGAATGGGGGATACTTGGAGTGGGCTCATCTTT. This encodes CACDTVTGAVGMGDTWSGLIF.

This clone appeared a single time. A junction end diverges from the germline sequence, so it may reflect a read error. The same CDR3 arises from other DNA sequences in this sample as well. V usage is TRDV2 and J usage is TRDJ1, with TRDD3 matching 9 bases. Looked up from germline, CDR1 is GEAIGNYY and CDR2 is EKD. CDR3 length: 21 residues. CDR3 in amino acids: CACVAVKFVVLGDTEPDKLIF. In nucleotides, the CDR3 is TGTGCCTGTGTGGCGGTGAAGTTCGTAGTACTGGGGGACACAGAGCCCGATAAACTCATCTTC.

The chain combines TRDV2 with TRDJ1; tentative D call: TRDD3 (5 bases). The V gene lost 4 bases and the J gene lost 1 base, with 21 bases spanning the gap. Germline lookup yields CDR1 GEAIGNYY and CDR2 EKD. There are 17 residues in the CDR3. Here the CDR3 reads CACDPLGFSGSTDKLIF. CDR3 nucleotides: TGTGCCTGTGATCCCCTCGGGTTCTCTGGGAGCACCGATAAACTCATCTTT.

The V and J genes are TRDV2 and TRDJ1, with 7 bases lining up with TRDD3. The germline V gene encodes CDR1 GEAIGNYY and CDR2 EKD. The length of the CDR3 is 15 residues. J gave up 1 base and V 0 bases, and 4 bases lay outside the gene matches. This chain's CDR3 is CACDTLGALTDKLIF. The CDR3 nucleotides are TGTGCCTGTGACACCCTGGGGGCTCTCACCGATAAACTCATCTTT.

This chain connects TRDV2 to TRDJ3; 9 positions agree with TRDD3. CDR1 and CDR2 from the germline V gene are GEAIGNYY and EKD. The CDR3 is made up of 19 amino acids. Germline trimming cut 1 base from V and 1 base from J; bases unmatched to any gene: 7. CDR3 DNA: TGTGCCTGTGACACTTTGGGGATACGGGGTTCCTGGGACACCCGACAGATGTTTTTC. Amino acids: CACDTLGIRGSWDTRQMFF.

The chain uses TRDV2 and TRDJ3; TRDD3 matches at 12 bases. Germline V CDR1 and CDR2: GEAIGNYY, EKD. The V gene end was trimmed by 1 base and the J gene end by 3 bases; junction bases not matched to a gene: 9. The CDR3 covers 20 residues. This chain's CDR3 is CACDTLVLGDTGWDTRQMFF. The DNA of the CDR3 is TGTGCCTGTGACACTCTAGTACTGGGGGATACTGGCTGGGACACCCGACAGATGTTTTTC.

The chain has TRDV2 and TRDJ1; 13 nucleotides align to TRDD3. The trim removed 3 bases at V and 10 bases at J, leaving 19 bases unmatched. This CDR3 has 18 amino acids. The V gene's germline CDR1 is GEAIGNYY and CDR2 EKD. The CDR3 loop reads CACDPVLGDTRSRGGLIF. The CDR3 coding sequence is TGTGCCTGTGACCCCGTACTGGGGGATACGCGTTCGAGGGGGGGACTCATCTTT.

This clone appeared a few times. This chain joins TRDV1 and TRDJ1; D is unclear. The germline V gene has CDR1 TSWWSYY and CDR2 QGS. Trimming removed 0 bases from V and 0 bases from J, with 8 bases in between. The CDR3 consists of 15 residues. CDR3 protein: CALGELVGYTDKLIF. In nucleotides, the CDR3 is TGTGCTCTTGGGGAACTAGTCGGGTACACCGATAAACTCATCTTT.

This clone has more than one count but fewer than ten. For the CDR3, the DNA is TGTGCCTGTGACACCGTTCAGGCCCCATTACAAGGGACCGATAAACTCATCTTT. It yields the protein CACDTVQAPLQGTDKLIF. The V gene is TRDV2, the J gene TRDJ1; D remains ambiguous. Per the germline V gene, CDR1 is GEAIGNYY and CDR2 is EKD. V lost 0 bases, J lost 2 bases, and 21 bases lay in between. The CDR3 sequence is 18 residues long.

Judged by abundance, this clone is medium-sized. The V gene is TRDV1, the J gene TRDJ2; 10 bases match TRDD3. CDR1 and CDR2 (germline): TSWWSYY, QGS. V was clipped by 0 bases and J by 4 bases; unmatched bases: 17. The CDR3 spans 21 residues. CDR3 amino acids: CALGELVLTLLGDWKTAQLFF. CDR3 DNA sequence: TGTGCTCTTGGGGAACTGGTCCTCACCTTACTGGGGGATTGGAAGACAGCACAACTCTTCTTT.

This clone appeared a few times. The genes are TRDV2 and TRDJ3; D is possibly TRDD3 (6 bases). The CDR3 has 23 residues. Germline values: CDR1 GEAIGNYY, CDR2 EKD. V was clipped by 6 bases and J by 2 bases, with 34 bases between them. This CDR3 reads CACNPMNTIFTGNGTWDTRQMFF. The DNA of the CDR3 is TGTGCCTGTAACCCAATGAACACAATTTTTACTGGGAACGGGACCTGGGACACCCGACAGATGTTTTTC.